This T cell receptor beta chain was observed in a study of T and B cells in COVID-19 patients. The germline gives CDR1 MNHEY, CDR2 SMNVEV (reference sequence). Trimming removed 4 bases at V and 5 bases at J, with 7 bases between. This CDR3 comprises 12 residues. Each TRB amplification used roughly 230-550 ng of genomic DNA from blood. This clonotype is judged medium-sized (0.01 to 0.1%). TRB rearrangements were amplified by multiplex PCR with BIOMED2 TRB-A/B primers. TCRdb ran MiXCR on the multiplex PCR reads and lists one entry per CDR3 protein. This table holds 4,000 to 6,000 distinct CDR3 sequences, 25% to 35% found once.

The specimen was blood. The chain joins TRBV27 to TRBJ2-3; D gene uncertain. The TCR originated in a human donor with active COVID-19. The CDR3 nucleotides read TGTGCCAGCAGTTCCCGAGGAGATACGCAGTATTTT. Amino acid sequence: CASSSRGDTQYF.